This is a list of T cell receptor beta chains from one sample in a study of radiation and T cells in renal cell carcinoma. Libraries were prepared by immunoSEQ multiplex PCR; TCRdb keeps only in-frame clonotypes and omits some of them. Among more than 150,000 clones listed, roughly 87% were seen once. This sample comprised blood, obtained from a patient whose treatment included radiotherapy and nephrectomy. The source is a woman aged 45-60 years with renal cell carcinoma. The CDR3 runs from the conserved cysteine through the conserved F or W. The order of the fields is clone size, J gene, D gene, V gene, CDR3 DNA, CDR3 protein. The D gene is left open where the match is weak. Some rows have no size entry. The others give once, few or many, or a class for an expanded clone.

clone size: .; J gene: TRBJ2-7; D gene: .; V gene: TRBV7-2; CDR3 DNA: TGTGCCAGCAGCCCTTACAGAACCTTGTACGAGCAGTACTTC; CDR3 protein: CASSPYRTLYEQYF
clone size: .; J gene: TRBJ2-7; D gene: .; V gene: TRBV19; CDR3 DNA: TGTGCCAGTACTATGGGTCCAGGGCCCTACGAGCAGTACTTC; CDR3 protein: CASTMGPGPYEQYF
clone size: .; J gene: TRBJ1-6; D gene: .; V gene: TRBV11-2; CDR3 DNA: TGTGCCAGCAGTGGGGGGGGCGCTTATAATTCACCCCTCCACTTT; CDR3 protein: CASSGGGAYNSPLHF
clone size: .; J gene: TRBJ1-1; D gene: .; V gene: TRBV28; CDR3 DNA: TGTGCCAGCAGTCCCAACCGGGAAATGAACACTGAAGCTTTCTTT; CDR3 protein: CASSPNREMNTEAFF
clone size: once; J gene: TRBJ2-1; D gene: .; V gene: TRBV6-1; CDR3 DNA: TGTGCCAGCAGTGTTACAGGTTTGGGCAATGAGCAGTTCTTC; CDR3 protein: CASSVTGLGNEQFF
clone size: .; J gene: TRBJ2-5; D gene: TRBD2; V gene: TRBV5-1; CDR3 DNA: TGCGCCAGCAGCCGGACTAGCGCCCAAGAGACCCAGTACTTC; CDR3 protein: CASSRTSAQETQYF
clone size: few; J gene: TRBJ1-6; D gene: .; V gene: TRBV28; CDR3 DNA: TGTGCCAGCAGTTTCAGAGATTATTCACCCCTCCACTTT; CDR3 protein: CASSFRDYSPLHF
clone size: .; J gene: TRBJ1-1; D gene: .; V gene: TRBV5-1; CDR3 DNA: TGCGCCAGCAGCTTGGATATGACCCTATACACTGAAGCTTTCTTT; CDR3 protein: CASSLDMTLYTEAFF
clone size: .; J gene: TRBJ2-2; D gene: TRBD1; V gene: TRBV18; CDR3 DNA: TGTGCCAGCTCACAAGGGACAGGGGACACCGGGGAGCTGTTTTTT; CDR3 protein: CASSQGTGDTGELFF
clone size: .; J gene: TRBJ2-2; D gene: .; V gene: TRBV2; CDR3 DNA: TGTGCCAGCAGTGAAGGACACACCGGGGAGCTGTTTTTT; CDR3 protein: CASSEGHTGELFF
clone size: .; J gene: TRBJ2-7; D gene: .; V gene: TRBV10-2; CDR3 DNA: TGCGCCAGCAGTGAGGGTAGGGTGAAGAACGAGCAGTACTTC; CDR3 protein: CASSEGRVKNEQYF
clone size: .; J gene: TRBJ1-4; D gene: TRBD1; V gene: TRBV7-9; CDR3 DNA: TGTGCCAGCAGCTTCGGAACAGGGGGCCGAAATGAAAAACTGTTTTTT; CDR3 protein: CASSFGTGGRNEKLFF
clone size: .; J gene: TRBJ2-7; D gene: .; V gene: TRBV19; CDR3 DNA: TGTGCCAGTAGGACCGGTGGTGGAGAGCAGTACTTC; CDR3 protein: CASRTGGGEQYF
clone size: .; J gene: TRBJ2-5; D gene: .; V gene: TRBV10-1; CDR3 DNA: TGCGCCAGCAGCTGTTATGAGACCCAGTACTTC; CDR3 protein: CASSCYETQYF
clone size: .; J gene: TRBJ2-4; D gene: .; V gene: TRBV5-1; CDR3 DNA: TGCGCCAGCAGCCAATGGACGGTACGAGGCATTCAGTACTTC; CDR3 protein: CASSQWTVRGIQYF
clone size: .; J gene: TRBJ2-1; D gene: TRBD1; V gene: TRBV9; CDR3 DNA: TGTGCCAGCAGCGTAGGTGGGACAGGGTCGACGTATGAGCAGTTCTTC; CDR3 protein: CASSVGGTGSTYEQFF
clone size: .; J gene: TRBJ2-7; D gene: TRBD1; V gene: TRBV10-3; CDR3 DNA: TGTGCCATCAGTGGTGGGGACAGGGTCAACGAGCAGTACTTC; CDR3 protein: CAISGGDRVNEQYF
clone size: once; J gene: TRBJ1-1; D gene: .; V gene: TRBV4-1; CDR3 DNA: TGCGCCAGCAGCCAAGACGTATCCCTTGAAGCTTTCTTT; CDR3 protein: CASSQDVSLEAFF
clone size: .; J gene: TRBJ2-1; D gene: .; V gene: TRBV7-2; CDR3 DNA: TGTGCCAGCAGCTACGTCGTGGCTGGCCCAACTAGGCCCGAGCAGTTCTTC; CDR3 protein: CASSYVVAGPTRPEQFF
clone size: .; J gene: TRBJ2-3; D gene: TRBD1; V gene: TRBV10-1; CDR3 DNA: TGCGCCAGCAGCTCCCCGGGACAGGAAAACACAGATACGCAGTATTTT; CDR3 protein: CASSSPGQENTDTQYF
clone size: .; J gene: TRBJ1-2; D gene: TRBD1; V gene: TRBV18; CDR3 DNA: TGTGCCAGCTCACCAGCCCTGACAGGGGGCCTTAACTATGGCTACACCTTC; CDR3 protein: CASSPALTGGLNYGYTF
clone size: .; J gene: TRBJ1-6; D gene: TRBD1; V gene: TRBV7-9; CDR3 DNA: TGTGCCAGCAGCTTAACAGGGGGGTTTATCAATTCACCCCTCCACTTT; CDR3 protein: CASSLTGGFINSPLHF
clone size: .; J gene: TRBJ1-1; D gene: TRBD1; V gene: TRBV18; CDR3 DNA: TGTGCCAGCTCACCGACAGGGGCCACTGAAGCTTTCTTT; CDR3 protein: CASSPTGATEAFF
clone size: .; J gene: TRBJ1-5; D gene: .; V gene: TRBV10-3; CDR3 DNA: TGTGCCATCAGTGAGACCAACCTAAGGGAGCAGCCCCAGCATTTT; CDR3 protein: CAISETNLREQPQHF
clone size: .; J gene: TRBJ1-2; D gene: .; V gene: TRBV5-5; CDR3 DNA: TGTGCCAGCAGCTTAGAGGGCAGCTCCTATGGCTACACCTTC; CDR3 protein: CASSLEGSSYGYTF
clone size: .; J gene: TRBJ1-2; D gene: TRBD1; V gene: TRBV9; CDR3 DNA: TGTGCCAGCAGCGAGACAGGGGGAAGGGACTATGGCTACACCTTC; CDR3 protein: CASSETGGRDYGYTF
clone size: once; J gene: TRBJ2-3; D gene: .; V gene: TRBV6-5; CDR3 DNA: TGTGCCAGCAGTTACCTCCGGGCGGGTAACACAGATACGCAGTATTTT; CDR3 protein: CASSYLRAGNTDTQYF
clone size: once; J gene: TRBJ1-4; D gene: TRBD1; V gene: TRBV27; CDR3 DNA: TGTGCCAGCAGTCGGCGGACAGGGGAAAAACTGTTTTTT; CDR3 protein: CASSRRTGEKLFF
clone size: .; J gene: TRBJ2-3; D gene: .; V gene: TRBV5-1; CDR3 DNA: TGCGCCAGCAGCTGGCGGGGAACAGCTAGCACAGATACGCAGTATTTT; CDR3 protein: CASSWRGTASTDTQYF
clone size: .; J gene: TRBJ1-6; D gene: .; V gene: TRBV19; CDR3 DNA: TGTGCCAGTAGTATGGGTCGGGGGGCAGATTCACCCCTCCACTTT; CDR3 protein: CASSMGRGADSPLHF
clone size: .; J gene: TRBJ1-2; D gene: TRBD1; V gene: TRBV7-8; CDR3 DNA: TGTGCCAGCAGCTTGCTTGGACAGGGGGTTGATGGCTACACCTTC; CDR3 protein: CASSLLGQGVDGYTF
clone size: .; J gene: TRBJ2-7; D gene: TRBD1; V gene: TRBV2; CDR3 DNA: TGTGCCAGCAAGGACAGGGTCTCCTCCTACGAGCAGTACTTC; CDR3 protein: CASKDRVSSYEQYF
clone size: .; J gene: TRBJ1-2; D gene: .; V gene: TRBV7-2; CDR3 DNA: TGTGCCAGCAGCTCGTCGTCCCGGGATATCTATGGCTACACCTTC; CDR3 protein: CASSSSSRDIYGYTF
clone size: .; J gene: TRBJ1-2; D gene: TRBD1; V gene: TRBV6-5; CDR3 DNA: TGTGCCAGCAGTCCCATACAGGGGGCTGGTGGCTACACCTTC; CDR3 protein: CASSPIQGAGGYTF
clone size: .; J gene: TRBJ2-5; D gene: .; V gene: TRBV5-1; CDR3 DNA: TGCGCCAGCAGCTTGTTTCCGGGGTTTCAAGAGACCCAGTACTTC; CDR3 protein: CASSLFPGFQETQYF
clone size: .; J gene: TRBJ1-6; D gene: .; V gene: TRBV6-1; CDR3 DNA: TGTGCCAGCAGTGAATCGACAGGCGCGGTGGTCCACTTT; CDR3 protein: CASSESTGAVVHF
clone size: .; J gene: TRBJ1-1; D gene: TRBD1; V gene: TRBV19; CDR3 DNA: TGTGCCAGTAGTGTGACAGGGGAAGGAACTGAAGCTTTCTTT; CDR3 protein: CASSVTGEGTEAFF